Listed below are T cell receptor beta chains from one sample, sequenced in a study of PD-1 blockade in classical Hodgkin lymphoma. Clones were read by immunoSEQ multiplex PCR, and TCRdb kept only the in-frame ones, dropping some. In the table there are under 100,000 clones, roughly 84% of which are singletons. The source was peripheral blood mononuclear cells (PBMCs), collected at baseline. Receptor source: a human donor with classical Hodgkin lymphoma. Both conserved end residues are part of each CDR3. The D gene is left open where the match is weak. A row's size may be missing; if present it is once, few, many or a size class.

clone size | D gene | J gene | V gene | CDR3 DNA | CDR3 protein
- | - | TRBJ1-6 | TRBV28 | TGTGCCAGCGCGAACTCCTATAATTCACCCCTCCACTTT | CASANSYNSPLHF
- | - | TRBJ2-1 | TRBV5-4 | TGTGCCAGCAGCTTGGCGGGGCCCCGGAGCTCCTACAATGAGCAGTTCTTC | CASSLAGPRSSYNEQFF
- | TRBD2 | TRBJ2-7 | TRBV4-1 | TGCGCCAGCAGCCGAACCGGGACTAGCGGATCCTACGAGCAGTACTTC | CASSRTGTSGSYEQYF
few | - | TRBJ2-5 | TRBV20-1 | TGCAGTGCTAGTATAGAGACCCAGTACTTC | CSASIETQYF
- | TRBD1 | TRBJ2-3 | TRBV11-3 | TGTGCCAGCAGCTGGTCCGGGACAGGGGGAAGGGGCACAGATACGCAGTATTTT | CASSWSGTGGRGTDTQYF
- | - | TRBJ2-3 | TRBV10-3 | TGTGCCATCAGTTACGGACCCCGAACCAGCACAGATACGCAGTATTTT | CAISYGPRTSTDTQYF
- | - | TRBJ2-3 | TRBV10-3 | TGTGCCATCAGTGAGGGGGATCTAGGTGCGCAGTATTTT | CAISEGDLGAQYF
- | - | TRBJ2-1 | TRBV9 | TGTGCCAGCAGCGGACCCAAAACGGCCTACAATGAGCAGTTCTTC | CASSGPKTAYNEQFF
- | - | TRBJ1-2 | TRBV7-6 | TGTGCCAGCAGCTTAGACCGGTGGGGAGGGGATGGCTACACCTTC | CASSLDRWGGDGYTF
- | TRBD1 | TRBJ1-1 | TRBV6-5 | TGTGCCAGCAGTTACTTAGGGGGCACGGCTTTCTTT | CASSYLGGTAFF
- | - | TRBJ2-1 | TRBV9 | TGTGCCAGCAGCGTTGTTAGCGCCTACAATGAGCAGTTCTTC | CASSVVSAYNEQFF
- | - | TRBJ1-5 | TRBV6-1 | TGTGCCAGCAGGGAGGAGGCTCAGCCCCAGCATTTT | CASREEAQPQHF
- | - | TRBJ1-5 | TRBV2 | TGTGCCAGCAGTGAGCTGGGTGGGGATCAGCCCCAGCATTTT | CASSELGGDQPQHF
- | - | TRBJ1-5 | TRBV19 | TGTGCCAGTAGTATGATGAGAGATCAGCCCCAGCATTTT | CASSMMRDQPQHF
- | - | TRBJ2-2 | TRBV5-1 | TGCGCCAGCAGCCTTGGGCAGGGCATCACCGGGGAGCTGTTTTTT | CASSLGQGITGELFF
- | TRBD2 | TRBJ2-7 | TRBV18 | TGTGCCAGCTCAGAGGCTAGCGGGAGGGTCGAGCAGTACTTC | CASSEASGRVEQYF
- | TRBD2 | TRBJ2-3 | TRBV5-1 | TGCGCCAGCAGCTTGGCTTCTAGCGGGATACGCACAGATACGCAGTATTTT | CASSLASSGIRTDTQYF
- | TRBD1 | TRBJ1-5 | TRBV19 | TGTGCCAGTAGGGGGACAGGGGGCAGGCTGGTCAATCAGCCCCAGCATTTT | CASRGTGGRLVNQPQHF
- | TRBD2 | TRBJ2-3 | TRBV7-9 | TGTGCCAGCAGCTTTGGACTAGCGGGAGGGCCGGGGGATACGCAGTATTTT | CASSFGLAGGPGDTQYF
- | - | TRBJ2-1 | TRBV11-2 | TGTGCCAGCAGCTTAGGGGTAGGTCAGGGGAATGAGCAGTTCTTC | CASSLGVGQGNEQFF
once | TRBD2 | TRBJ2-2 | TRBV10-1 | TGCGCCAGCAGCCCCCTTGACGGGAGGGCCGGCACCGGGGAGCTGTTTTTT | CASSPLDGRAGTGELFF
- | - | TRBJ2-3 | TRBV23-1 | TGCGCCAGCAGTCATTACTTCCCGGCTAGCGACCACACAGATACGCAGTATTTT | CASSHYFPASDHTDTQYF
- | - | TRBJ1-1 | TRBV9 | TGTGCCAGCAGCGTAGGGGGCAACTCGAACACTGAAGCTTTCTTT | CASSVGGNSNTEAFF
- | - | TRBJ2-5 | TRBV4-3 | TGCGCCAGCAGCCAAGTAACATCGTACCAAGAGACCCAGTACTTC | CASSQVTSYQETQYF
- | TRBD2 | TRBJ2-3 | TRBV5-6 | TGTGCCAGCAGCCTCTCCGGGACTAGCCGACGCACAGATACGCAGTATTTT | CASSLSGTSRRTDTQYF
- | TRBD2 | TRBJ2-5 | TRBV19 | TGTGCCAGTATTGGGAGACTAGCGGGAGTGGAGACCCAGTACTTC | CASIGRLAGVETQYF
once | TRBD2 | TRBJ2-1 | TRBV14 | TGTGCCAGCAGCCAAAGCGGGGTCAATGAGCAGTTCTTC | CASSQSGVNEQFF
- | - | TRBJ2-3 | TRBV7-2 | TGTGCCAGCAGCCGGGACTGGTCCACAGATACGCAGTATTTT | CASSRDWSTDTQYF
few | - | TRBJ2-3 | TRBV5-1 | TGCGCCAGCAGCTCCCAGGCGTCCACAGATACGCAGTATTTT | CASSSQASTDTQYF
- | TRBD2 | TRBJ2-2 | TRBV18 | TGTGCCAGCTCACAAACTAGCGGGAGGGCCTCCGGGGAGCTGTTTTTT | CASSQTSGRASGELFF
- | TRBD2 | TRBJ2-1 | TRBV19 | TGTGCCAGTATTGGGCGGACTAGCGGGACAACCTACAATGAGCAGTTCTTC | CASIGRTSGTTYNEQFF
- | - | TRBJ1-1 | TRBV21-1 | TGTGCCAGCAGCAAAGAAAGTCGAGGGGACAGGGGGCCGGTCACTGAAGCTTTCTTT | CASSKESRGDRGPVTEAFF
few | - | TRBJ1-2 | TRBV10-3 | TGTGCCATCAGTGATAGGGGAAACTATGGCTACACCTTC | CAISDRGNYGYTF
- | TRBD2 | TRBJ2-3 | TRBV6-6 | TGTGCCAGCCGACTAGCGGGAGCGGGGTCAGATACGCAGTATTTT | CASRLAGAGSDTQYF
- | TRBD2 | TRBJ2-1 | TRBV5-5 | TGTGCCAGCAGCTTGGTTGGCGGGAGCTCCTACAATGAGCAGTTCTTC | CASSLVGGSSYNEQFF
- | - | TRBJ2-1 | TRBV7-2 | TGTGCCAGCAGCTTAATCCCCGGGCTTGCCTACAATGAGCAGTTCTTC | CASSLIPGLAYNEQFF
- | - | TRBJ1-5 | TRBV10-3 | TGTGCCACCGATCACGGGGGGCTGAATCAGCCCCAGCATTTT | CATDHGGLNQPQHF
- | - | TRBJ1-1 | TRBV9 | TGTGCCAGCAGCGTAGCTACAGAGACGAACACTGAAGCTTTCTTT | CASSVATETNTEAFF
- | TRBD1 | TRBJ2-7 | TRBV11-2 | TGTGCCAGCAGCTCCGGGACAGGGGTCGCTTACTCCTACGAGCAGTACTTC | CASSSGTGVAYSYEQYF
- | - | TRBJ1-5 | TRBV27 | TGTGCCAGCAGTCGCCGGGACAAACATCAGCCCCAGCATTTT | CASSRRDKHQPQHF
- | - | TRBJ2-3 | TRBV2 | TGTGCCAGCACCCTTAGCGGAGACACAGATACGCAGTATTTT | CASTLSGDTDTQYF
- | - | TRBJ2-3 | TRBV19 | TGTGCCAGTAGTATCGCAGCGACCGCAGATACGCAGTATTTT | CASSIAATADTQYF
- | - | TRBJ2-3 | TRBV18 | TGTGCCAGCTCACTTTTACTAGCTATAGGCACAGATACGCAGTATTTT | CASSLLLAIGTDTQYF
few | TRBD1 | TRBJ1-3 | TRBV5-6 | TGTGCCAGCAGCCCCAGGGGGCAATTCGGAAACACCATATATTTT | CASSPRGQFGNTIYF
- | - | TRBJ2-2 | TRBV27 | TGTGCCAGCAGTTTAGAAGCGACCAGGACCGGGGAGCTGTTTTTT | CASSLEATRTGELFF
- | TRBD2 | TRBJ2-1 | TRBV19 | TGTGCCAGTAGTTCTCTGGGGAGCGGGAGGGCTATAGATGAGCAGTTCTTC | CASSSLGSGRAIDEQFF
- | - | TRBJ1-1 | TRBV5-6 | TGTGCCAGCAGCTTGGTAGGAGGCGGACTACTGAGGAACACTGAAGCTTTCTTT | CASSLVGGGLLRNTEAFF
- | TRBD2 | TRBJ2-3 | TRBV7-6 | TGTGCCAGCAGCTTACTGGCGGGAGGAGGTGGAGATACGCAGTATTTT | CASSLLAGGGGDTQYF
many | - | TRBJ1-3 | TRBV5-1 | TGCGCCAGCAGCTTGGCCTCGCCAGAGGGAAACACCATATATTTT | CASSLASPEGNTIYF
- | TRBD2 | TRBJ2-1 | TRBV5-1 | TGCGCCAGCAGCGGGACTAGCGGGAGTTACAATGAGCAGTTCTTC | CASSGTSGSYNEQFF
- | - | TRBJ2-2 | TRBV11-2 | TGTGCCAGCAGACCCCCCGGACGGGAGCGAAACACCGGGGAGCTGTTTTTT | CASRPPGRERNTGELFF